Below are 24 T cell receptor beta chains sequenced from a single sample in a study of cytomegalovirus exposure and HLA in healthy donors. TCRdb's table, derived via immunoSEQ multiplex PCR, lists solely in-frame clones and lacks some. The data show 250,000 to 400,000 clones, with roughly 90% seen just once and about 0.96% held by the top ten. Sequenced input: PBMCs. Receptors were obtained from a man younger than 45 in good health and CMV-seronegative.

The chain joins TRBV4-1 to TRBJ2-3, with D perhaps TRBD2 (5 bases). Germline V gene lookup returns CDR1 MGHRA and CDR2 YSYEKL. The V end was cut by 1 base, the J end by 3 bases, with 8 bases between. The CDR3 loop spans 14 amino acids. The chain's CDR3 is CASSQVSGTDTQYF. The CDR3 region has the DNA TGCGCCAGCAGCCAAGTTTCGGGGACAGATACGCAGTATTTT.

CDR3 DNA: TGTGCCAGCAGCGGACAGGGGGCTAACTATGGCTACACCTTC. Translation gives CASSGQGANYGYTF. The rearrangement uses TRBV4-2 and TRBJ1-2; 10 bases line up with TRBD1. Unmatched junction bases numbered 0, after V lost 5 bases and J lost 0 bases. CDR1 is LGHNA, CDR2 YNFKEQ, per germline. This CDR3 has 14 residues.

This chain uses TRBV19 with TRBJ1-1; D unresolved. V lost 3 bases, J lost 1 base, and 12 bases lay in between. CDR3 size: 15 residues. Germline values: CDR1 LNHDA, CDR2 SQIVND (reference sequence). DNA of the CDR3: TGTGCCAGTAGTATGTTCGTCTCGGGGAACACTGAAGCTTTCTTT. It yields the protein CASSMFVSGNTEAFF. The whole variable domain, remainder taken from reference TRBV19 and TRBJ1-1, is DGGITQSPKYLFRKEGQNVTLSCEQNLNHDAMYWYRQDPGQGLRLIYYSQIVNDFQKGDIAEGYSVSREKKESFPLTVTSAQKNPTAFYLCASSMFVSGNTEAFFGQGTRLTVV.

V gene TRBV6-5 combines with J gene TRBJ1-2, with D unresolved. Trimming pared 6 bases from V and 8 bases from J, leaving 16 bases between. Germline V CDR1 and CDR2: MNHEY, SVGAGI. The CDR3 consists of 13 residues. The CDR3 DNA reads TGTGCCAGCAGGCTAGGGTTAGCGGGCGGCTACACCTTC. Protein: CASRLGLAGGYTF.

The V call is TRBV27, the J call TRBJ2-3; maybe TRBD1 (6 bases). This CDR3 is 14 amino acids long. The germline V and J ends were trimmed by 6 bases and 6 bases, with 16 bases remaining between them. Per germline, CDR1 MNHEY and CDR2 SMNVEV (reference sequence). The CDR3 DNA reads as TGTGCCAGCAGCCTCCTGGGGGCTTGGGATACGCAGTATTTT. It translates to CASSLLGAWDTQYF.

In regard to this clone: The junction shows a germline mismatch at one end, possibly a read error. For the CDR3, the DNA is TGTGCCAGCAGCTTACGCGACACAGGGGGCTCCGACAATGAGCAGTTCTTC. Its protein product is CASSLRDTGGSDNEQFF. The V gene is TRBV7-9, the J gene TRBJ2-1; 9 bases align to TRBD1. The germline V gene has CDR1 SEHNR and CDR2 FQNEAQ (reference sequence). The CDR3 is 17 amino acids.

The chain uses TRBV19 and TRBJ1-2; no reliable D call. The CDR3 is 15 residues long. Trimming took off 3 bases at V and 4 bases at J, with 15 bases between the two ends. Germline-derived CDR1 and CDR2 are LNHDA and SQIVND (reference sequence). This CDR3 is CASSIDGGTPYGYTF. The CDR3 nucleotides are TGTGCCAGTAGTATCGACGGCGGAACCCCCTATGGCTACACCTTC.

The V call is TRBV19, the J call TRBJ1-4; no firm D call. The CDR3 has 14 amino acids. Looked up from germline, CDR1 is LNHDA and CDR2 is SQIVND (reference sequence). V lost 11 bases and J 4 bases, leaving 17 bases between the germline ends. The CDR3 sequence: CASNEIGFNEKLFF. The CDR3 DNA reads as TGTGCCTCCAATGAGATCGGGTTTAATGAAAAACTGTTTTTT.

The rearrangement uses TRBV7-6 and TRBJ2-5; 11 bases match TRBD2. CDR3 length: 15 residues. Germline lookup yields CDR1 SGHVS and CDR2 FNYEAQ. J lost 5 bases, V lost 5 bases, and 7 bases had no gene match. The CDR3 nucleotides read TGTGCCAGCAGCATACGACTAGCGGGGTGGGAGACCCAGTACTTC. Translated, it gives CASSIRLAGWETQYF.

This chain joins TRBV7-9 and TRBJ2-3; D is possibly TRBD2 (7 bases). V lost 5 bases, J lost 5 bases, and 20 bases lay in between. Germline lookup yields CDR1 SEHNR and CDR2 FQNEAQ (reference sequence). The CDR3 sequence is 16 residues long. CDR3 in amino acids: CASSPLDGGPGDTQYF. CDR3 nucleotide sequence: TGTGCCAGCAGCCCCCTTGACGGGGGGCCCGGAGATACGCAGTATTTT.

This clone occurred once. This rearrangement joins TRBV5-6 to TRBJ2-3; 7 nucleotides align to TRBD1. V lost 4 bases to trimming and J lost 5 bases; unmatched junction nucleotides: 10. Germline V lookup: CDR1 SGHDT, CDR2 YYEEEE. The CDR3 runs 15 residues. The CDR3 sequence: CASSTDRLIIDTQYF. CDR3 nucleotides: TGTGCCAGCAGCACGGACAGGCTCATAATAGATACGCAGTATTTT. The full variable domain, rest sourced from reference TRBV5-6 and TRBJ2-3, is DAGVTQSPTHLIKTRGQQVTLRCSPKSGHDTVSWYQQALGQGPQFIFQYYEEEERQRGNFPDRFSGHQFPNYSSELNVNALLLGDSALYLCASSTDRLIIDTQYFGPGTRLTVL.

The chain recombines TRBV6-5 with TRBJ1-2, with 7 bases that match TRBD1. Germline lookup yields CDR1 MNHEY and CDR2 SVGAGI. The ends lost 5 bases at V and 5 bases at J; junction bases unmatched: 5. CDR3 length equals 13 residues. CDR3 DNA sequence: TGTGCCAGCAGTCCGACAGGGATGTATGGCTACACCTTC. Translating gives CASSPTGMYGYTF.

J is TRBJ1-1 and V is TRBV12-5; D is perhaps TRBD1 (5 bases). Between the trimmed V and J ends, which lost 2 bases and 2 bases, there was a span of 9 bases. CDR1 LGHNT and CDR2 FRNRAP come from the germline V gene. There are 14 residues in the CDR3. CDR3 DNA: TGTGCTAGTGGTTTGCAGGGAGGAAACACTGAAGCTTTCTTT. Its protein is CASGLQGGNTEAFF.

This chain joins TRBV5-1 and TRBJ1-1; 8 bases are a match to TRBD1. The CDR3 loop spans 15 amino acids. Trimming at V came to 5 bases and at J to 6 bases, leaving 12 bases not matched to a gene. The germline CDR1 and CDR2 sequences are SGHRS and YFSETQ. CDR3 DNA sequence: TGCGCCAGCAGATTCTCCGGACAGGGAGTGTCTGAAGCTTTCTTT. It codes for CASRFSGQGVSEAFF.

The chain has TRBV6-1 and TRBJ2-7; D is undetermined. Germline CDR1 reads MNHNS; CDR2 reads SASEGT. There are 12 residues in the CDR3. The V end was cut by 3 bases, the J end by 2 bases, with 5 bases between. The DNA of the CDR3 is TGTGCCAGCAGTGATGAGGCCTACGAGCAGTACTTC. Its protein is CASSDEAYEQYF.

This clone appeared once. V is TRBV6-5 and J is TRBJ1-2; D is perhaps TRBD1 (5 bases). The CDR3 is 13 amino acids. Between the trimmed V and J ends, which lost 5 bases and 7 bases, there was a span of 14 bases. The germline gives CDR1 MNHEY, CDR2 SVGAGI. The CDR3 DNA sequence: TGTGCCAGCAGTCGGTCGGGGGTAGCTGGCTACACCTTC. This gives the protein CASSRSGVAGYTF.

This clone came up a few times. The chain is built from TRBV19 and TRBJ1-3; 7 positions agree with TRBD1. The CDR3 totals 14 residues. Per the germline V gene, CDR1 is LNHDA and CDR2 is SQIVND (reference sequence). The trim removed 8 bases at V and 0 bases at J, leaving 4 bases unmatched. The CDR3 DNA follows: TGTGCCAGTCACAGGGGCGGCTCTGGAAACACCATATATTTT. Its protein is CASHRGGSGNTIYF.

The chain couples TRBV5-4 to TRBJ2-1; 10 bases are a match to TRBD1. Germline V gives CDR1 SGHNT, CDR2 YYREEE (reference sequence). V lost 4 bases, J lost 4 bases, and 8 bases stayed unmatched. The CDR3 has 16 residues. The CDR3 nucleotides are TGTGCCAGCAGCAGAGACAGGGGGCGGGCTTACAATGAGCAGTTCTTC. It yields the protein CASSRDRGRAYNEQFF.

The chain combines TRBV5-1 with TRBJ2-5; possible D gene TRBD1, 7 bases. The CDR3 length is 15 residues. Per the germline V gene, CDR1 is SGHRS and CDR2 is YFSETQ. Trimming took off 4 bases at V and 5 bases at J, with 18 bases between the two ends. The CDR3 region is CASSPTTGAGETQYF. Here the CDR3 DNA reads TGCGCCAGCAGCCCTACAACAGGGGCGGGGGAGACCCAGTACTTC.

This clone has only a few counts. The chain has TRBV29-1 and TRBJ1-2; no clear D gene. CDR1 is SQVTM, CDR2 ANQGSEA, per germline. This CDR3 spans 11 amino acids. V was cut by 2 bases and J by 6 bases, with 7 bases left in between. The CDR3 reads CSVEQVNGYTF. The CDR3 nucleotides are TGCAGCGTTGAACAGGTTAATGGCTACACCTTC.

The chain recombines TRBV19 with TRBJ1-4; D gene unclear. This CDR3 is 15 amino acids long. Trimming left V 8 bases short and J 6 bases short, with 19 bases between. CDR1 is LNHDA, CDR2 SQIVND, per germline (reference sequence). The chain's CDR3 is CASGWTGVRDEKLFF. CDR3 in DNA: TGTGCCAGTGGCTGGACGGGAGTCAGAGATGAAAAACTGTTTTTT.

The chain uses TRBV5-4 and TRBJ2-3, with 9 bases fitting TRBD2. V dropped 10 bases and J dropped 4; count of bases not matched to a gene: 10. CDR1 is SGHNT and CDR2 is YYREEE in the germline V gene (reference sequence). This CDR3 contains 14 residues. In DNA, the CDR3 is TGTGCCTCGCAGTATGGCGGGGGGGCAGATACGCAGTATTTT. Translated: CASQYGGGADTQYF.

The rearrangement joins TRBV5-6 to TRBJ1-5, with D possibly being TRBD1 (5 bases). The CDR3 sequence is 15 residues long. The V end was cut by 2 bases, the J end by 4 bases, with 13 bases between. Germline values: CDR1 SGHDT, CDR2 YYEEEE. CDR3 sequence: CASSFRVDRNQPQHF. The CDR3 DNA is TGTGCCAGCAGCTTCAGGGTGGACCGGAATCAGCCCCAGCATTTT.

This clone appeared a single time. CDR3 region: CASRPQTGTRASGDNEQFF. CDR3 nucleotide sequence: TGTGCCAGCAGACCTCAGACAGGCACCAGGGCTAGCGGGGACAATGAGCAGTTCTTC. This chain connects TRBV9 to TRBJ2-1, with 9 nucleotides matching TRBD2. Germline V gene sequence: CDR1 SGDLS, CDR2 YYNGEE. J gave up 5 bases and V 5 bases, and 20 bases lay outside the gene matches. This CDR3 is 19 amino acids long.